Shown below are 16 T cell receptor beta chains from a single sample sequenced in a study of blood T cell repertoires in COVID-19. The assay was immunoSEQ multiplex PCR, and TCRdb's table has in-frame clones only and misses some. Among 250,000 or so clones, 90% were seen once, and the ten largest hold about 4%. The sample taken for sequencing was PBMCs or T cells enriched from blood (not recorded which). The receptors were sampled from a woman aged 30 to 39 with acute COVID-19.

The chain has TRBV23-1 and TRBJ1-4; 7 bases are a match to TRBD1. TRBV23-1 is sorted into the ORF group, with uncertain function. The junction had 15 bases not matched to a gene; V was cut back by 2 bases and J by 0 bases. The CDR3 runs 20 residues. The CDR3 coding sequence is TGCGCCAGCAGTCAACCCTATAAAGGGACAGACAGTGCAACTAATGAAAAACTGTTTTTT. Translation: CASSQPYKGTDSATNEKLFF.

The genes are TRBV10-3 and TRBJ2-3, with TRBD1 matching over 7 bases. The CDR3 extends over 17 amino acids. Losses at the gene ends were 6 bases for V and 1 base for J; bases not matched to a gene: 13. Germline CDR1 is ENHRY and CDR2 is SYGVKD. CDR3 sequence reads: CAISPTLGGVGTDTQYF. In nucleotides, the CDR3 is TGTGCCATCAGCCCCACCTTAGGGGGCGTCGGCACAGATACGCAGTATTTT.

V is TRBV25-1 and J is TRBJ1-1; 7 positions match TRBD1. Germline assignment: CDR1 MGHDK and CDR2 SYGVNS. V gave up 5 bases and J gave up 2 bases; unmatched junction bases: 8. The CDR3 is made up of 15 amino acids. The CDR3 DNA is TGTGCCAGCAGTCGTCTATCAGGGGGTAACACTGAAGCTTTCTTT. Translating it yields CASSRLSGGNTEAFF.

This chain links TRBV3-1 (or the pseudogene TRBV3-2) with TRBJ2-1; D gene uncertain. The CDR3 extends over 16 amino acids. V lost 4 bases and J 6 bases, leaving 19 bases between the germline ends. Germline V CDR1 and CDR2: LGHDT, YNNKEL (reference sequence). The CDR3 reads CASSRREVSPINEQFF. For the CDR3, the DNA is TGTGCCAGCAGCCGACGCGAGGTGTCCCCCATCAATGAGCAGTTCTTC.

The chain has TRBV5-1 and TRBJ2-7; possible D gene TRBD2, 7 bases. The CDR3 sequence is 17 residues long. Germline lookup yields CDR1 SGHRS and CDR2 YFSETQ. V was cut by 4 bases and J by 3 bases, with 23 bases left in between. DNA of the CDR3: TGCGCCAGCAGCCCCGAATGGGGGGGCGGGGGAAACTACGAGCAGTACTTC. Its protein product is CASSPEWGGGGNYEQYF.

The rearrangement links TRBV12-3 or TRBV12-4 to TRBJ2-1; no clear D. V lost 8 bases and J lost 6, with 11 bases in between. The CDR3 has 12 residues. CDR3 loop: CASQFPPNEQFF. In DNA form, the CDR3 reads TGTGCCAGCCAGTTCCCCCCCAATGAGCAGTTCTTC.

V gene TRBV28 combines with J gene TRBJ1-6, with 9 bases lining up with TRBD1. V shed 8 bases and J 8 bases; nucleotides not matched to a gene: 7. This CDR3 is built from 14 residues. Looked up from germline, CDR1 is MDHEN and CDR2 is SYDVKM. The CDR3 spells CASLGQGAHSPLHF. In DNA, the CDR3 is TGTGCCAGCCTGGGACAGGGAGCGCATTCACCCCTCCACTTT.

The rearrangement joins TRBV18 to TRBJ2-1; 9 nucleotides align to TRBD2. Trimming removed 2 bases from V and 15 bases from J; junction bases left unmatched: 5. The CDR3 is made up of 12 amino acids. Germline V gene data show CDR1 as KGHSH and CDR2 as LQKENI. CDR3 in amino acids: CASSPVAGDLFF. In nucleotides, the CDR3 is TGTGCCAGCTCACCAGTAGCGGGAGATCTGTTCTTC.

There are a few counts of this clone. The rearrangement uses TRBV19 and TRBJ1-4; possible D gene TRBD1, 6 bases. With 6 bases removed from V and 3 bases from J, the gap between germline ends came to 14 bases. This CDR3 region has 15 residues. CDR1 is LNHDA, CDR2 SQIVND, per germline (reference sequence). The CDR3 region has the DNA TGTGCCAGTAGGAACACAGGGTACCCTAATGAAAAACTGTTTTTT. This gives the protein CASRNTGYPNEKLFF.

This clone was seen a handful of times. The genes are TRBV18 and TRBJ2-1, with 8 bases aligning to TRBD2. CDR1 and CDR2 (germline): KGHSH, LQKENI. The CDR3 covers 15 residues. V was pared by 6 bases and J by 5 bases, with 9 bases of the junction left unmatched. The CDR3 region is CASSLWREADNEQFF. The CDR3 bases are TGTGCCAGCTCCCTATGGCGGGAGGCGGACAATGAGCAGTTCTTC.

The V call is TRBV7-2, the J call TRBJ1-1; tentative D call: TRBD1 (6 bases). This CDR3 is 15 amino acids long. Germline V gives CDR1 SGHTA, CDR2 FQGNSA. The V end was cut by 0 bases, the J end by 3 bases, with 11 bases between. This CDR3 reads CASSLAGGGDTEAFF. The CDR3 DNA follows: TGTGCCAGCAGCTTAGCGGGAGGGGGGGACACTGAAGCTTTCTTT. The full variable domain, its missing parts supplied by reference TRBV7-2 and TRBJ1-1, is GAGVSQSPSNKVTEKGKDVELRCDPISGHTALYWYRQSLGQGLEFLIYFQGNSAPDKSGLPSDRFSAERTGGSVSTLTIQRTQQEDSAVYLCASSLAGGGDTEAFFGQGTRLTVV.

The chain carries TRBV28 and TRBJ1-6, with 7 bases aligning to TRBD1. V lost 7 bases to trimming and J lost 8 bases; unmatched junction nucleotides: 8. The length of the CDR3 is 14 residues. CDR1 MDHEN and CDR2 SYDVKM come from the germline V gene. The CDR3 bases are TGTGCCAGCAACACTGGGACAGTAGATTCACCCCTCCACTTT. This codes for CASNTGTVDSPLHF.

This chain uses TRBV7-9 with TRBJ2-7; tentative D call: TRBD2 (5 bases). Germline CDR1 is SEHNR and CDR2 is FQNEAQ (reference sequence). The V gene lost 1 base and the J gene lost 6 bases, with 13 bases spanning the gap. CDR3 length equals 14 residues. CDR3 sequence reads: CASSLEASLREQYF. In DNA, the CDR3 is TGTGCCAGCAGCTTAGAGGCTAGCCTCCGCGAGCAGTACTTC.

This sequence joins TRBV18 and TRBJ2-1, with 13 positions matching TRBD2. Unmatched junction bases numbered 2, after V lost 1 base and J lost 5 bases. Germline V gene lookup returns CDR1 KGHSH and CDR2 LQKENI. The CDR3 extends over 16 amino acids. The CDR3 region is CASSPLGLAGDNEQFF. DNA for the CDR3: TGTGCCAGCTCACCACTTGGACTAGCGGGAGACAATGAGCAGTTCTTC.

CDR3 amino acids: CASSFYGTGDNSPLHF. The CDR3 DNA is TGCGCCAGCAGCTTTTACGGGACAGGGGATAATTCACCCCTCCACTTT. The J gene is TRBJ1-6, the V gene TRBV5-1; 10 bases line up with TRBD1. Germline CDR1 and CDR2: SGHRS and YFSETQ. V trimming: 2 bases; J trimming: 5 bases; junction bases outside the gene matches: 4. This CDR3 has 16 amino acids.

The chain couples TRBV30 to TRBJ1-3, with a tentative D call TRBD1 (5 bases). Germline CDR1 and CDR2: GTSNPN and SVGIG (reference sequence). This CDR3 has 16 residues. V was trimmed by 2 bases and J by 1 base, leaving 15 bases between them. This chain's CDR3 is CAWSRQGEISGNTIYF. Written as DNA, the CDR3 is TGTGCCTGGAGTCGTCAGGGCGAAATATCTGGAAACACCATATATTTT.